This record looks at one T cell receptor beta chain sequence and its context. CDR3 regions were amplified by Arm-PCR using iRepertoire HTBI primers to build TCR beta libraries. TCRdb analysed the multiplex PCR reads with MiXCR anew, one entry per CDR3 protein. The sample has 400,000 or so distinct CDR3 sequences, around 22% seen once; the top ten hold approximately 26%. The record originates from a study of regulatory T cells in long-lasting Graves disease. About the research overall: The study counted Graves' disease as persistent given over 5 years of antithyroid drugs and positive TSH receptor antibodies.

V was shortened by 5 bases and J by 2 bases, with 10 bases between the two germline ends. CDR1 and CDR2 (germline): SEHNR, FQNEAQ (reference sequence). The CDR3 sequence is 13 residues long. The time point here: persistent/refractory GD, antithyroid drugs over 5 years with positive TRAb. RNA from PBMCs was the source of the TCR library. This TCR was sampled from a female donor with Graves disease. The starting material was peripheral blood mononuclear cells (PBMCs), obtained when the disease was refractory, from a patient treated with antithyroid drugs. This chain links TRBV7-9 with TRBJ2-7, with D unclear. CDR3 loop: CASSPLKAYEQYF. The CDR3 coding sequence is TGTGCCAGCAGCCCGCTAAAAGCCTACGAGCAGTACTTC.